This paragraph covers one T cell receptor (beta chain) sequence. Its cognate antigen is unknown. Time point of the sample: recipient sample about 28 days before transplant, after cytoreduction. The sample belongs to a study of T cell clonotyping in hematopoietic cell transplantation. Study-level results: Graft donor and pretransplant recipient Inverse Simpson Index values predicted broader posttransplant TCR diversity.

This CDR3 comprises 14 residues. The V and J ends lost 5 bases and 0 bases, in that order; junction bases with no gene match: 3. Germline lookup yields CDR1 SGHNT and CDR2 YENEEA. Sequenced by immunoSEQ multiplex PCR; TCRdb stores in-frame clones only, minus some. Found here are about 80,000 clones, almost 97% of them singletons; the top ten hold roughly 1.5%. The sequenced sample was peripheral blood mononuclear cells, obtained before stem cell transplant. This sequence joins TRBV11-3 and TRBJ1-1, with 7 bases that match TRBD1. This TCR derives from a woman aged 50 to 60 with acute myeloid leukemia. Some clones in this sample may be carry-over from other donors' samples. For the CDR3, the DNA is TGTGCCAGCAGCACCGGGACAGTGAACACTGAAGCTTTCTTT. Its translation: CASSTGTVNTEAFF.